This entry lists 27 T cell receptor beta chains sequenced from one sample in a study of T cells in Graves' hyperthyroidism and ophthalmopathy (dated by TCRdb to about 2019). Libraries came from multiplex PCR. Sequencer: Illumina HiSeq 2000. The TCR beta CDR3 regions were amplified from the RNA transcripts. A first-round RT-PCR of the TCR CDR3 used the HTBI primer set with the Qiagen OneStep RT-PCR kit. The public reads were run again by TCRdb, first through fastp at Q25 and then through MiXCR, and only productive beta chains were kept. CDR3 protein sequences are deduplicated, and each keeps its most common genes and DNA. The sample table shows around 350,000 distinct CDR3 sequences, and roughly 15% are seen once. Of the sample, approximately 19% is held by the ten largest clones. Sequenced material: blood. These receptors originate from a woman in her sixties with Graves' ophthalmopathy.

Note on this clonotype: Since a much larger clone is just one base distant, this may be a read error. The gene calls are TRBV30 and TRBJ2-3; 8 bases line up with TRBD2. The CDR3 covers 14 residues. Germline V lookup: CDR1 GTSNPN, CDR2 SVGIG (reference sequence). Trimming removed 4 bases from V and 3 bases from J; junction bases left unmatched: 6. CDR3 sequence: CAWTSGSATDTQYF. The CDR3 DNA reads TGTGCCTGGACCAGCGGGAGCGCGACAGATACGCAGTATTTT.

This clonotype occurred many times. The chain uses TRBV6-1 and TRBJ2-3; D remains ambiguous. V shed 5 bases and J shed 1 base, with 13 bases lying between them. This CDR3 is 15 amino acids long. CDR1 and CDR2 (germline): MNHNS, SASEGT. This CDR3 reads CASSFGPVGTDTQYF. The CDR3 DNA reads TGTGCCAGCAGTTTCGGCCCAGTTGGCACAGATACGCAGTATTTT.

This clonotype was counted at least ten times. The V call is TRBV12-3 or TRBV12-4, the J call TRBJ2-1, with D hard to call. V lost 6 bases to trimming and J lost 9 bases, with 12 bases between them. The CDR3 length is 12 residues. In nucleotides, the CDR3 is TGTGCCAGCAGACTCAGCGCAGTTGAGCAGTTCTTC. Its translation: CASRLSAVEQFF.

The chain couples TRBV15 to TRBJ2-7; the match to TRBD1 covers 7 bases. Germline V gene sequence: CDR1 LNHNV, CDR2 YYDKDF (reference sequence). V was pared by 3 bases and J by 0 bases, with 8 bases of the junction left unmatched. The CDR3 has 16 amino acids. This chain's CDR3 is CATSSKGQRSSYEQYF. CDR3 bases: TGTGCCACCAGCAGCAAGGGACAGAGGAGCTCCTACGAGCAGTACTTC.

In this sample, this clonotype turned up many times. This sequence joins TRBV20-1 and TRBJ2-3; 8 bases agree with TRBD1. The CDR3 sequence is 15 residues long. After removal of 6 bases from V and 2 bases from J, the junction contained 10 bases not matched to a gene. Germline V CDR1 and CDR2: DFQATT, SNEGSKA (reference sequence). CDR3 region: CSAIDRGADTDTQYF. DNA for the CDR3: TGCAGTGCGATCGACAGGGGCGCCGACACAGATACGCAGTATTTT.

V usage is TRBV7-8 and J usage is TRBJ2-5, with 9 bases that match TRBD1. The CDR3 has 15 amino acids. J lost 5 bases, V lost 1 base, and 5 bases had no gene match. Germline CDR1 SGHVS, CDR2 FQNEAQ. In nucleotides, the CDR3 is TGTGCCAGCAGCTTAGGGACGACAGGGGGGGAGACCCAGTACTTC. Protein sequence: CASSLGTTGGETQYF.

The table lists this clonotype with many counts. This CDR3 reads CASSYSGAANTGELFF. CDR3 coding DNA: TGTGCCAGCAGTTATAGCGGGGCCGCGAACACCGGGGAGCTGTTTTTT. This sequence joins TRBV6-1 and TRBJ2-2; 8 bases match TRBD2. There are 16 residues in the CDR3. V gave up 5 bases and J gave up 0 bases; unmatched junction bases: 5. Per germline, CDR1 MNHNS and CDR2 SASEGT.

This clonotype was counted many times. The V and J genes are TRBV7-2 and TRBJ2-7; TRBD2 agrees at 13 bases. There are 18 residues in the CDR3. V was pared by 5 bases and J by 0 bases, with 10 bases of the junction left unmatched. Germline V gene lookup returns CDR1 SGHTA and CDR2 FQGNSA. Written as DNA, the CDR3 is TGTGCCAGCAGCACAACCGGGACTAGCGGGGCTAGCTCCTACGAGCAGTACTTC. Amino acid sequence: CASSTTGTSGASSYEQYF.

The chain combines TRBV6-2 or TRBV6-3 with TRBJ2-2; D perhaps matches TRBD2 (6 bases). Trimming removed 6 bases from V and 4 bases from J, with 12 bases in between. The CDR3 covers 14 residues. CDR1 MNHEY and CDR2 SVGEGT come from the germline V gene. The CDR3 is CASRGSGSTGELFF. The CDR3 DNA reads as TGTGCCAGCAGAGGAAGCGGGTCCACCGGGGAGCTGTTTTTT.

This clonotype was counted ten times or more. The chain joins TRBV20-1 to TRBJ2-7; D remains ambiguous. Germline assignment: CDR1 DFQATT and CDR2 SNEGSKA (reference sequence). V shed 3 bases and J shed 3 bases, with 9 bases lying between them. This CDR3 is 12 amino acids long. The CDR3 loop reads CSASSPVYEQYF. DNA of the CDR3: TGCAGTGCTAGTAGCCCAGTCTACGAGCAGTACTTC.

This chain links TRBV3-1 with TRBJ1-6; perhaps TRBD1 as D (5 bases). V lost 1 base and J lost 7, with 11 bases in between. This CDR3 has 15 residues. The germline V gene encodes CDR1 LGHDT and CDR2 YNNKEL (reference sequence). The chain's CDR3 is CASSQVGGGNSPLHF. DNA for the CDR3: TGTGCCAGCAGCCAAGTGGGCGGGGGGAATTCACCCCTCCACTTT. Combining the CDR3 with reference TRBV3-1 and TRBJ1-6 gives the whole variable domain DTAVSQTPKYLVTQMGNDKSIKCEQNLGHDTMYWYKQDSKKFLKIMFSYNNKELIINETVPNRFSPKSPDKAHLNLHINSLELGDSAVYFCASSQVGGGNSPLHFGNGTRLTVT.

The chain is built from TRBV6-1 and TRBJ2-3, with D possibly TRBD2 on 7 matching bases. With 8 bases removed from V and 3 bases from J, the gap between germline ends came to 15 bases. The CDR3 is made up of 14 amino acids. Germline CDR1 MNHNS, CDR2 SASEGT. The CDR3 reads CASRRGGATDTQYF. In DNA, the CDR3 is TGTGCCAGCCGTAGGGGGGGGGCTACAGATACGCAGTATTTT.

DNA for the CDR3: TGTGCCAGCAGTTACCTTCGGGGCGGCTATGGCTACACCTTC. Amino acid sequence: CASSYLRGGYGYTF. The chain has TRBV27 and TRBJ1-2, with a weak D call TRBD1 (5 bases). CDR3 length: 14 residues. In germline, CDR1 is MNHEY, CDR2 SMNVEV (reference sequence). The V end lost 4 bases, the J end lost 4 bases, and 13 bases lay between the germline ends.

Only a few counts were recorded for this clonotype. The genes are TRBV12-3 or TRBV12-4 and TRBJ1-5; 8 bases are shared with TRBD1. This CDR3 comprises 13 residues. The ends lost 3 bases at V and 7 bases at J; junction bases unmatched: 2. The CDR3 loop is CASSFQGAQPQHF. Here the CDR3 DNA reads TGTGCCAGCAGTTTCCAGGGGGCCCAGCCCCAGCATTTT.

The chain links TRBV6-1 to TRBJ2-1; maybe TRBD2 (5 bases). The CDR3 totals 11 residues. V dropped 8 bases and J dropped 5 bases, with 7 bases sitting between them. Germline assignment: CDR1 MNHNS and CDR2 SASEGT. CDR3 nucleotide sequence: TGTGCCAGCGGTAGCGACAATGAGCAGTTCTTC. Translation gives CASGSDNEQFF.

The V gene is TRBV2, the J gene TRBJ2-7; 15 nucleotides line up with TRBD2. The CDR3 has 14 residues. Trimming at V came to 6 bases and at J to 6 bases, leaving 3 bases not matched to a gene. Germline V gene lookup returns CDR1 SNHLY and CDR2 FYNNEI. The CDR3 is CASRGLAGGSEQYF. The CDR3, as DNA: TGTGCCAGCAGGGGACTAGCGGGAGGAAGCGAGCAGTACTTC.

This clonotype was seen more than once but under ten times. The chain couples TRBV6-1 to TRBJ2-6; D might be TRBD1 or TRBD2, each matching 5 bases. The V and J ends lost 6 bases and 3 bases respectively, with 15 bases between them. The CDR3 contains 16 residues. Germline CDR1 is MNHNS and CDR2 is SASEGT. The CDR3 loop is CASSLTGGSGANVLTF. CDR3 sequence (DNA): TGTGCCAGCAGCCTTACAGGAGGTAGTGGGGCCAACGTCCTGACTTTC.

This clonotype was seen many times. The chain joins TRBV7-8 to TRBJ2-5, with 11 bases fitting TRBD1. The CDR3 runs 16 residues. V lost 3 bases and J lost 5; bases outside the gene matches: 8. In germline, CDR1 is SGHVS, CDR2 FQNEAQ. Here the CDR3 DNA reads TGTGCCAGCAGCTTCGAAGGACAGGGGGCTTGGGAGACCCAGTACTTC. This translates into CASSFEGQGAWETQYF.

This clonotype was seen a few times. V and J are TRBV7-2 and TRBJ2-5, with 8 bases aligning to TRBD2. The CDR3 loop spans 14 amino acids. CDR1 SGHTA and CDR2 FQGNSA come from the germline V gene. V shed 1 base and J 13 bases; nucleotides not matched to a gene: 11. The CDR3 is CASSLGTSRHPPYF. The CDR3 DNA is TGTGCCAGCAGCTTAGGGACTAGCCGACACCCCCCGTACTTC. The variable domain in full, with the rest retrieved from reference TRBV7-2 and TRBJ2-5, is GAGVSQSPSNKVTEKGKDVELRCDPISGHTALYWYRQSLGQGLEFLIYFQGNSAPDKSGLPSDRFSAERTGGSVSTLTIQRTQQEDSAVYLCASSLGTSRHPPYFGPGTRLLVL.

This rearrangement joins TRBV5-4 to TRBJ1-6; D possibly corresponds to TRBD1 (5 bases). Germline values: CDR1 SGHNT, CDR2 YYREEE (reference sequence). V lost 4 bases to trimming and J lost 7 bases, with 12 bases between them. The CDR3 covers 14 residues. The CDR3 DNA is TGTGCCAGCAGCCCGACCCGGGGGAATTCACCCCTCCACTTT. As protein: CASSPTRGNSPLHF. Complete variable domain (other parts from reference TRBV5-4 and TRBJ1-6): ETGVTQSPTHLIKTRGQQVTLRCSSQSGHNTVSWYQQALGQGPQFIFQYYREEENGRGNFPPRFSGLQFPNYSSELNVNALELDDSALYLCASSPTRGNSPLHFGNGTRLTVT.

In this sample, this clonotype turned up a few times. The V and J genes are TRBV3-1 and TRBJ1-1; the match to TRBD1 covers 11 bases. J gave up 11 bases and V 3 bases, and 2 bases lay outside the gene matches. The germline V gene encodes CDR1 LGHDT and CDR2 YNNKEL (reference sequence). This CDR3 has 12 amino acids. This CDR3 is CASSHRDRGAFF. In DNA, the CDR3 is TGTGCCAGCAGCCACAGGGACAGGGGGGCTTTCTTT.

This clonotype was seen at least ten times. This chain links TRBV7-9 with TRBJ2-3; no reliable D call. This CDR3 is 15 amino acids long. V was shortened by 5 bases and J by 0 bases, with 12 bases between the two germline ends. Per the germline V gene, CDR1 is SEHNR and CDR2 is FQNEAQ (reference sequence). DNA of the CDR3: TGTGCCAGCAGCCGGATTCTCGGCAGCACAGATACGCAGTATTTT. This gives the protein CASSRILGSTDTQYF.

The chain employs TRBV9 and TRBJ2-7; D is possibly TRBD1 (7 bases). From germline, CDR1 is SGDLS and CDR2 YYNGEE. Trimming took off 4 bases at V and 4 bases at J, with 24 bases between the two ends. This CDR3 has 17 amino acids. The CDR3 is CASSLEEGGPGGYEQYF. DNA of the CDR3: TGTGCCAGCAGCCTAGAAGAGGGAGGACCAGGGGGGTACGAGCAGTACTTC.

There are many counts of this clonotype. This sequence joins TRBV18 and TRBJ2-1; 11 bases agree with TRBD2. J gave up 0 bases and V 4 bases, and 2 bases lay outside the gene matches. Germline assignment: CDR1 KGHSH and CDR2 LQKENI. This CDR3 has 16 residues. The CDR3 region has the DNA TGTGCCAGCTCACAGGGGACTAGCGGCTCCTACAATGAGCAGTTCTTC. Its translation is CASSQGTSGSYNEQFF.

Note on this clonotype: One end of the junction fails to match germline, which may point to a read error. V usage is TRBV27 and J usage is TRBJ2-2; D remains unclear. Germline CDR1 and CDR2: MNHEY and SMNVEV (reference sequence). This CDR3 contains 12 residues. The CDR3 is CVSTPGGGELFF. DNA of the CDR3: TGTGTCAGCACCCCTGGCGGCGGGGAGCTGTTTTTT.

This clonotype was seen repeatedly, ten times or more. The rearrangement links TRBV3-1 to TRBJ2-1; 7 nucleotides align to TRBD2. The CDR3 runs 15 residues. Germline assignment: CDR1 LGHDT and CDR2 YNNKEL (reference sequence). Trimming removed 6 bases from V and 5 bases from J; junction bases left unmatched: 10. This CDR3 reads CASSATAREDNEQFF. As DNA, the CDR3 is TGTGCCAGCAGTGCGACCGCCCGGGAGGACAATGAGCAGTTCTTC.

This clonotype was recorded a few times. This rearrangement joins TRBV6-2 or TRBV6-3 to TRBJ2-3, with TRBD2 identical over 8 bases. Germline V gene data show CDR1 as MNHEY and CDR2 as SVGEGT. J lost 1 base, V lost 3 bases, and 9 bases had no gene match. This CDR3 comprises 17 residues. As DNA, the CDR3 is TGTGCCAGCAGTTATCGGGTAGCGGGATTACGCACAGATACGCAGTATTTT. Translating it yields CASSYRVAGLRTDTQYF.